The next 10 T cell receptor beta chains were all read from a single sample in a study of CD8+ T cells in alopecia areata (dated by TCRdb to the late 2010s). The sample's time point label, in plain terms: baseline before oral tofacitinib. Library preparation was by the immunoSEQ multiplex PCR assay. RNA was extracted from all samples and reverse transcribed into cDNA as template for TCR sequencing. The clones in this table, taken by TCRdb from immuneACCESS, are in-frame only. Not every clone is retained; where verified, under half of the shortfall comes from an unresolved V gene, and the cause of the rest is unknown. This sample has some 170,000 clones in its table, and approximately 56% of those were observed once. The ten largest clonotypes hold approximately 15% of the sample. Sequenced here: CD4+ T cells sorted from blood, sampled at week 0. The origin of the receptors is a human donor with alopecia areata.

The rearrangement uses TRBV30 and TRBJ1-2; no reliable D call. Trimming removed 2 bases at V and 6 bases at J, with 19 bases between. The germline V gene has CDR1 GTSNPN and CDR2 SVGIG (reference sequence). CDR3 length: 15 amino acids. In nucleotides, the CDR3 is TGTGCCTGGAGTCTCGGCAATAAGAGGCCCGATGGCTACACCTTC. It yields the protein CAWSLGNKRPDGYTF.

This chain links TRBV7-9 with TRBJ1-1; D possibly corresponds to TRBD1 (6 bases). CDR1 is SEHNR and CDR2 is FQNEAQ in the germline V gene (reference sequence). V shed 6 bases and J shed 5 bases, with 16 bases lying between them. The CDR3 is 14 amino acids. The CDR3 loop is CASSGQTGTTEAFF. The DNA of the CDR3 is TGTGCCAGCAGTGGGCAAACAGGGACGACTGAAGCTTTCTTT.

The chain employs TRBV7-6 and TRBJ2-1; D call uncertain. Germline loops: CDR1 SGHVS, CDR2 FNYEAQ. CDR3 length equals 13 residues. Trimming stripped 5 bases from V and 7 bases from J, with 12 bases between. For the CDR3, the DNA is TGTGCCAGCAGCCTCGGATCGTGGAATGAGCAGTTCTTC. This gives the protein CASSLGSWNEQFF.

The chain carries TRBV15 and TRBJ2-5; the D is unclear. CDR3 length: 13 residues. The ends were cut back, 0 bases at V and 1 base at J, with 3 bases in the middle. Per germline, CDR1 LNHNV and CDR2 YYDKDF (reference sequence). CDR3 sequence: CATSRDTQETQYF. CDR3 DNA: TGTGCCACCAGCAGAGACACCCAAGAGACCCAGTACTTC. Combining the CDR3 with reference TRBV15 and TRBJ2-5 gives the whole variable domain DAMVIQNPRYQVTQFGKPVTLSCSQTLNHNVMYWYQQKSSQAPKLLFHYYDKDFNNEADTPDNFQSRRPNTSFCFLDIRSPGLGDTAMYLCATSRDTQETQYFGPGTRLLVL.

The rearrangement joins TRBV2 to TRBJ1-1, with unresolved D. V lost 6 bases and J 7 bases, leaving 6 bases between the germline ends. The germline gives CDR1 SNHLY, CDR2 FYNNEI. The CDR3 spans 10 residues. The CDR3 reads CASRNDEAFF. In DNA, the CDR3 is TGTGCCAGCAGAAACGATGAAGCTTTCTTT.

The chain employs TRBV9 and TRBJ1-2; the D is unclear. This CDR3 is 14 amino acids long. V was pared by 6 bases and J by 2 bases, with 14 bases between. CDR1 and CDR2 from the germline V gene are SGDLS and YYNGEE. The DNA of the CDR3 is TGTGCCAGCACTTCGGGTCAGCTGAACTATGGCTACACCTTC. This codes for CASTSGQLNYGYTF.

V is TRBV30 and J is TRBJ1-5, with D hard to call. V was pared by 1 base and J by 5 bases, with 12 bases between. The CDR3 covers 14 residues. Germline V gene lookup returns CDR1 GTSNPN and CDR2 SVGIG (reference sequence). DNA of the CDR3: TGTGCCTGGAGTGAGCGGTCGAACCATCAGCCCCAGCATTTT. This codes for CAWSERSNHQPQHF.

In its sample, this clone was seen once. J is TRBJ2-7 and V is TRBV10-3; TRBD1 aligns across 11 bases. This CDR3 comprises 14 residues. With 6 bases clipped from V and 1 base from J, the junction kept 2 bases outside the gene matches. Germline V gives CDR1 ENHRY, CDR2 SYGVKD. The CDR3: CAISGDRGSYEQYF. The CDR3 DNA sequence: TGTGCCATCAGCGGGGACAGGGGGTCCTACGAGCAGTACTTC.

This clone was observed a handful of times. The CDR3 DNA reads TGCAGCGTTGAATGGGGGGACCGGGCCCAGTACTTC. As protein: CSVEWGDRAQYF. The chain carries TRBV29-1 and TRBJ2-5; D might be TRBD2 (6 bases). V was clipped by 2 bases and J by 9 bases, with 13 bases between them. CDR1 is SQVTM and CDR2 is ANQGSEA in the germline V gene. The CDR3 covers 12 residues.

J is TRBJ1-2 and V is TRBV27, with D tentatively TRBD1 (5 bases). The V end lost 2 bases, the J end lost 4 bases, and 17 bases lay between the germline ends. Per germline, CDR1 MNHEY and CDR2 SMNVEV (reference sequence). CDR3 size: 16 residues. The CDR3 spells CASSLRGGRTFYGYTF. The DNA of the CDR3 is TGTGCCAGCAGTTTAAGGGGTGGCAGAACCTTCTATGGCTACACCTTC.